What follows describes a single TCR beta chain. Its matching antigen is unknown. The CDR3 totals 16 residues. V was trimmed by 2 bases and J by 2 bases, leaving 16 bases between them. From germline, CDR1 is MDHEN and CDR2 SYDVKM. This entry belongs to a study of shared clonotypes between healthy human individuals. Points from the study as a whole: Expectations were that clonotype sharing among donors would be affected by sequencing depth.

Healthy HIV-negative adults with no recent acute infections or vaccinations were recruited as donors. Researchers divided each subset's genomic DNA evenly across several immunoSEQ plates. This table comes from immunoSEQ multiplex PCR, and its TCRdb copy is limited to in-frame clones, with some not included. The sample has approximately 500,000 clones; roughly 80% are singletons. Sequenced: PBMCs. The gene calls are TRBV28 and TRBJ2-7, with a weak D call TRBD1 (5 bases). The TCR sequence derives from a woman in her forties in good health. Some clones in this sample may be carry-over from other donors' samples. CDR3 bases: TGTGCCAGCAGTTTAGGCCCAGGGTCCAGAACCTACGAGCAGTACTTC. This gives the protein CASSLGPGSRTYEQYF.